This TCR beta chain was identified in a study of blood T cell repertoires in COVID-19. Overall study: Samples of COVID-19 (acute and convalescent) were obtained from the United States, Italy and Spain.

Some clones are missing from TCRdb's copy, which holds only in-frame ones; the method was immunoSEQ multiplex PCR. Of approximately 90,000 clones listed, roughly 74% were seen once; the top ten hold roughly 6.3%. This clonotype originated in a man between 65 and 80 years old with COVID-19, enrolled during active disease. Material for sequencing was peripheral blood.

The CDR3 DNA sequence: TGTGCCAGCAGCGTTGGACTAGTTAGAACAGATACGCAGTATTTT. It translates to CASSVGLVRTDTQYF. The chain employs TRBV9 and TRBJ2-3; 7 bases map to TRBD2. The germline CDR1 and CDR2 sequences are SGDLS and YYNGEE. J gave up 3 bases and V 2 bases, and 6 bases lay outside the gene matches. This CDR3 has 15 amino acids. The full variable domain, with the rest looked up from reference TRBV9 and TRBJ2-3, is DSGVTQTPKHLITATGQRVTLRCSPRSGDLSVYWYQQSLDQGLQFLIQYYNGEERAKGNILERFSAQQFPDLHSELNLSSLELGDSALYFCASSVGLVRTDTQYFGPGTRLTVL.